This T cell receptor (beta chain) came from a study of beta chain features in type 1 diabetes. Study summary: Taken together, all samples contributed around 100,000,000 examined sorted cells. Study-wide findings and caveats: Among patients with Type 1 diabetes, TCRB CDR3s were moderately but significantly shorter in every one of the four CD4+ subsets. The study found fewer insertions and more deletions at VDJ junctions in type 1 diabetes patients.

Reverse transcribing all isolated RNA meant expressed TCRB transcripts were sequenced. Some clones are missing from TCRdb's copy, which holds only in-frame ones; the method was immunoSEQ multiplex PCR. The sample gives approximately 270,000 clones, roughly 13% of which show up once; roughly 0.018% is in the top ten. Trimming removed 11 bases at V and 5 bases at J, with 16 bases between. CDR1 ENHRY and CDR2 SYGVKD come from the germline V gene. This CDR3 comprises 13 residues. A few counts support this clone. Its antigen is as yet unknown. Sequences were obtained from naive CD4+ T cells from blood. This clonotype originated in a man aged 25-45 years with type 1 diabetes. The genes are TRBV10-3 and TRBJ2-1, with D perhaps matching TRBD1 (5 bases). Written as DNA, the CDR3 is TGTGCCGCGCAGGGCGGTAGTAACAATGAGCAGTTCTTC. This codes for CAAQGGSNNEQFF.